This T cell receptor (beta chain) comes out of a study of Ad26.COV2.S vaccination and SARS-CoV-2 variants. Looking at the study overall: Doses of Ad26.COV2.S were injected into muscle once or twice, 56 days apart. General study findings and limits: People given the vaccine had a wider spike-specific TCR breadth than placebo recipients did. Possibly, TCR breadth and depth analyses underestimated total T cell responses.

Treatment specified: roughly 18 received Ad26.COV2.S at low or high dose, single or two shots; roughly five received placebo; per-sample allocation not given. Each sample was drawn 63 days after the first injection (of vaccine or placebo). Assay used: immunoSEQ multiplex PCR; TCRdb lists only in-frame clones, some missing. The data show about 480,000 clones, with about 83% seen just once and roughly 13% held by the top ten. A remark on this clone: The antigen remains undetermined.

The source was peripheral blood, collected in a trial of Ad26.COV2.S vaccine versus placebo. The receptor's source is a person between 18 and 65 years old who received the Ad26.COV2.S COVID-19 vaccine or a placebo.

In DNA form, the CDR3 reads TGTGCCAGCAGCGTTGCAGGGTCCTACGGAAACACCATATATTTT. Its translation is CASSVAGSYGNTIYF. The V call is TRBV9, the J call TRBJ1-3; perhaps TRBD1 as D (5 bases). Trimming cost V 2 bases and J 4 bases, with 13 bases left between them. Germline V CDR1 and CDR2: SGDLS, YYNGEE. There are 15 residues in the CDR3.